This passage covers 20 T cell receptor beta chains from one sample sequenced in a study of early T cells in non-severe SARS-CoV-2 infection (dated by TCRdb to 2020 to 2022). The library was produced with 5' RACE. Sequencing took place on a NextSeq 500. The public reads were run again by TCRdb, first through fastp at Q25 and then through MiXCR, and only productive beta chains were kept. CDR3 protein sequences are deduplicated, and each keeps its most common genes and DNA. The sample has roughly 69,000 distinct CDR3 sequences on record, about 9% of them singletons. The ten largest clones capture just under 6% of the sample. Sequenced material: whole blood. The receptors come from an adult who was a healthcare worker with PCR-confirmed SARS-CoV-2 infection or an uninfected control (not recorded which).

There are many counts of this clonotype. This CDR3 is CATSEPSGGNNEQFF. In DNA form, the CDR3 reads TGTGCCACCAGTGAACCTAGCGGGGGGAACAATGAGCAGTTCTTC. This chain joins TRBV24-1 and TRBJ2-1, with 11 nucleotides matching TRBD2. CDR1 KGHDR and CDR2 SFDVKD come from the germline V gene. Trimming at V came to 4 bases and at J to 5 bases, leaving 3 bases not matched to a gene. This CDR3 is 15 amino acids long.

The chain employs TRBV4-2 and TRBJ2-2; TRBD2 might be the D (6 bases). The V and J ends lost 0 bases and 1 base respectively, with 12 bases between them. The germline V gene encodes CDR1 LGHNA and CDR2 YNFKEQ. The CDR3 runs 17 residues. The CDR3 region is CASSQDRLAQNTGELFF. The DNA for the CDR3 is TGTGCCAGCAGCCAAGATCGGCTAGCGCAGAACACCGGGGAGCTGTTTTTT.

In its sample, this clonotype was seen a few times. This chain connects TRBV29-1 to TRBJ2-2, with 7 bases lining up with TRBD2. Germline CDR1 SQVTM, CDR2 ANQGSEA. Unmatched junction bases numbered 5, after V lost 4 bases and J lost 3 bases. The CDR3 contains 14 residues. CDR3: CSVVGLADTGELFF. The CDR3 coding sequence is TGCAGCGTTGTCGGTCTAGCGGACACCGGGGAGCTGTTTTTT.

This clonotype was seen only a few times. V and J are TRBV29-1 and TRBJ2-3; unclear D gene. This CDR3 contains 10 residues. The germline V gene has CDR1 SQVTM and CDR2 ANQGSEA. V was pared by 4 bases and J by 2 bases, with 1 base between. The CDR3 protein is CSVATDTQYF. The DNA of the CDR3 is TGCAGCGTTGCCACAGATACGCAGTATTTT.

This clonotype was observed many times. The rearrangement links TRBV29-1 to TRBJ2-7; tentative D call: TRBD2 (6 bases). The CDR3 is 14 residues long. V lost 7 bases and J lost 3, with 19 bases in between. Germline V lookup: CDR1 SQVTM, CDR2 ANQGSEA. The CDR3 here is CSALAAGPNYEQYF. Written as DNA, the CDR3 is TGCAGCGCCTTGGCCGCGGGGCCTAACTACGAGCAGTACTTC.

This clonotype was counted a few times. The chain links TRBV29-1 to TRBJ2-7; tentative D call: TRBD2 (6 bases). Germline CDR1 is SQVTM and CDR2 is ANQGSEA. The CDR3 spans 12 residues. V lost 6 bases to trimming and J lost 5 bases, with 14 bases between them. In DNA form, the CDR3 reads TGCAGCGTGATCGGGAGTATCGACGAGCAGTACTTC. This codes for CSVIGSIDEQYF.

At least ten counts were recorded for this clonotype. The chain joins TRBV6-1 to TRBJ2-1; 13 bases map to TRBD2. Germline CDR1 is MNHNS and CDR2 is SASEGT. J gave up 5 bases and V 3 bases, and 1 base lay outside the gene matches. CDR3 size: 15 residues. The CDR3 here is CASSETSGGHNEQFF. CDR3 DNA sequence: TGTGCCAGCAGTGAGACTAGCGGGGGGCACAATGAGCAGTTCTTC.

This clonotype appeared many times. The rearrangement uses TRBV6-2 or TRBV6-3 and TRBJ1-5; no firm D call. This CDR3 contains 15 residues. With 4 bases removed from V and 3 bases from J, the gap between germline ends came to 13 bases. Germline CDR1 is MNHEY and CDR2 is SVGEGT. The CDR3 bases are TGTGCCAGCAGTTCATATCGGCAGATCAATCAGCCCCAGCATTTT. It codes for CASSSYRQINQPQHF.

This clonotype was detected ten times or more. This chain joins TRBV7-6 and TRBJ2-1; 7 nucleotides line up with TRBD2. Losses at the gene ends were 5 bases for V and 2 bases for J; bases not matched to a gene: 6. Germline CDR1 SGHVS, CDR2 FNYEAQ. The CDR3 has 15 residues. CDR3 sequence (DNA): TGTGCCAGCAGCATAACTAGCGAACCCTACAATGAGCAGTTCTTC. This codes for CASSITSEPYNEQFF.

This clonotype was detected only a few times. The gene calls are TRBV10-3 and TRBJ1-2; 7 bases are shared with TRBD1. Germline loops: CDR1 ENHRY, CDR2 SYGVKD. V gave up 10 bases and J gave up 8 bases; unmatched junction bases: 10. The length of the CDR3 is 12 residues. This CDR3 is CATSTGRRGYTF. For the CDR3, the DNA is TGTGCCACATCGACAGGGAGGAGAGGCTACACCTTC.

This clonotype came up many times. The gene calls are TRBV7-2 and TRBJ2-3; perhaps TRBD2 as D (6 bases). This CDR3 contains 14 residues. Looked up from germline, CDR1 is SGHTA and CDR2 is FQGNSA. Trimming stripped 5 bases from V and 6 bases from J, with 15 bases between. The CDR3 DNA follows: TGTGCCAGCAGCCCCGCAGGAGGGAAGGATACGCAGTATTTT. This codes for CASSPAGGKDTQYF.

This clonotype was seen at least ten times. The rearrangement uses TRBV18 and TRBJ1-1, with TRBD1 matching 7 bases. Germline V gives CDR1 KGHSH, CDR2 LQKENI. With 0 bases clipped from V and 3 bases from J, the junction kept 1 base outside the gene matches. The CDR3 has 14 residues. CDR3 loop: CASSPPTGHTEAFF. The CDR3 nucleotides are TGTGCCAGCTCACCACCGACAGGGCACACTGAAGCTTTCTTT.

This clonotype appeared a few times. In DNA, the CDR3 is TGTGCCAGCAGCCAAGATGCTTCGGGGGCGCTTAATCAGTACTTC. Translated: CASSQDASGALNQYF. The chain carries TRBV3-1 and TRBJ2-7; TRBD1 or TRBD2 may be the D gene (6 bases each). Germline CDR1 reads LGHDT; CDR2 reads YNNKEL (reference sequence). Trimming cost V 0 bases and J 10 bases, with 19 bases left between them. The CDR3 totals 15 residues.

J is TRBJ2-1 and V is TRBV12-3 or TRBV12-4, with D perhaps matching TRBD1 (5 bases). There are 13 residues in the CDR3. V was pared by 6 bases and J by 8 bases, with 14 bases between. The CDR3 DNA sequence: TGTGCCAGCAGCCAGCCAGGGTACGATGAGCAGTTCTTC. Its translation: CASSQPGYDEQFF.

This clonotype was seen only a few times. This sequence joins TRBV20-1 and TRBJ2-7; D ambiguous. Germline lookup yields CDR1 DFQATT and CDR2 SNEGSKA (reference sequence). The CDR3 is made up of 13 amino acids. Trimming removed 0 bases at V and 7 bases at J, with 13 bases between. The chain's CDR3 is CSARDEGLGEQYF. CDR3 in DNA: TGCAGTGCTAGAGATGAAGGGTTGGGGGAGCAGTACTTC.

Ten or more counts support this clonotype. CDR3 in amino acids: CASSLGPSVGETQYF. The CDR3 bases are TGTGCCAGCAGCTTGGGGCCGTCAGTGGGAGAGACCCAGTACTTC. The chain employs TRBV7-9 and TRBJ2-5; D may be TRBD1 (5 bases). The germline CDR1 and CDR2 sequences are SEHNR and FQNEAQ (reference sequence). The CDR3 runs 15 residues. The V and J ends lost 3 bases and 4 bases respectively, with 15 bases between them.

This clonotype was observed a few times. The chain's CDR3 is CASSLGDRQGIDTEAFF. In DNA, the CDR3 is TGTGCCAGCAGCTTGGGGGACCGACAGGGAATTGACACTGAAGCTTTCTTT. The V gene is TRBV5-8, the J gene TRBJ1-1, with 7 bases identical to TRBD1. The CDR3 sequence is 17 residues long. V trimming: 0 bases; J trimming: 3 bases; junction bases outside the gene matches: 11. CDR1 and CDR2 (germline): SGHTS, YDEGEE.

This clonotype has a handful of counts. The genes are TRBV7-9 and TRBJ2-2, with a weak D call TRBD2 (6 bases). V was cut by 8 bases and J by 4 bases, with 17 bases left in between. Germline CDR1 is SEHNR and CDR2 is FQNEAQ (reference sequence). This CDR3 is 15 amino acids long. CDR3 bases: TGTGCCAGCCGCCCGGGCGGGATCAGCACCGGGGAGCTGTTTTTT. Translated, it gives CASRPGGISTGELFF.

This clonotype was counted at least ten times. This chain joins TRBV5-1 and TRBJ2-2, with TRBD1 matching over 7 bases. V shed 6 bases and J 4 bases; nucleotides not matched to a gene: 9. Germline assignment: CDR1 SGHRS and CDR2 YFSETQ. The CDR3 consists of 15 residues. CDR3 loop: CASTDRAGITGELFF. The CDR3 nucleotides read TGCGCCAGCACTGACAGGGCCGGTATCACCGGGGAGCTGTTTTTT.

This clonotype has more than one count but fewer than ten. The V call is TRBV6-2 or TRBV6-3, the J call TRBJ2-1, with D tentatively TRBD2 (6 bases). CDR1 and CDR2 from the germline V gene are MNHEY and SVGEGT. Trimming took 0 bases from V and 0 from J, leaving 9 bases between them. CDR3 length: 16 residues. The CDR3 protein is CASSYSVGSSYNEQFF. CDR3 nucleotides: TGTGCCAGCAGTTACTCCGTCGGGAGCTCCTACAATGAGCAGTTCTTC.